Shown below are 30 T cell receptor beta chains from a single sample sequenced in a study of shared clonotypes between healthy human individuals. The naive CD8 fraction comprised CD45RO-negative cells positively selected for CCR7 and excluded terminally differentiated effector memory CD45RA+ cells. Sequencing used immunoSEQ multiplex PCR; TCRdb keeps in-frame clones, though not all of them. The sample shows some 2.1 million clones, approximately 95% of them seen only once. Sequencing was performed on naive CD8+ T cells sorted from blood. The receptors stem from a man aged 18 to 30 in good health.

This clone was counted a single time. The V and J genes are TRBV28 and TRBJ1-1; D might be TRBD1 (5 bases). The V end was cut by 5 bases, the J end by 1 base, with 14 bases between. Per germline, CDR1 MDHEN and CDR2 SYDVKM. The CDR3 sequence is 15 residues long. Written as DNA, the CDR3 is TGTGCCAGCAGTCCCGCGGGGGTGGGGAACACTGAAGCTTTCTTT. Translating gives CASSPAGVGNTEAFF.

In this sample, this clone turned up once. The chain is built from TRBV4-1 and TRBJ2-6; 9 bases fit TRBD1. The CDR3 loop spans 17 amino acids. The ends lost 3 bases at V and 3 bases at J; junction bases unmatched: 6. Looked up from germline, CDR1 is MGHRA and CDR2 is YSYEKL. CDR3 amino acids: CASSHQTGGLGANVLTF. The CDR3 nucleotides read TGCGCCAGCAGCCACCAGACAGGGGGGCTTGGGGCCAACGTCCTGACTTTC.

The chain links TRBV27 to TRBJ2-2, with no clear D. This CDR3 region has 16 residues. Germline CDR1 reads MNHEY; CDR2 reads SMNVEV (reference sequence). V lost 1 base to trimming and J lost 3 bases, with 12 bases between them. The CDR3 DNA sequence: TGTGCCAGCAGTTTATGGCGTGGGTCGTACACCGGGGAGCTGTTTTTT. Translation: CASSLWRGSYTGELFF.

The DNA of the CDR3 is TGTGCCAGCAGTTACGACCAGGCCCCTTGGGAGACCCAGTACTTC. Protein product: CASSYDQAPWETQYF. The J gene is TRBJ2-5, the V gene TRBV6-5; no clear D gene. With 2 bases removed from V and 5 bases from J, the gap between germline ends came to 15 bases. The CDR3 totals 15 residues. CDR1 is MNHEY and CDR2 is SVGAGI in the germline V gene.

The gene calls are TRBV7-2 and TRBJ1-2, with D hard to call. CDR3 size: 13 residues. Trimming took off 0 bases at V and 4 bases at J, with 6 bases between the two ends. Germline V gives CDR1 SGHTA, CDR2 FQGNSA. The CDR3, as DNA: TGTGCCAGCAGCTTAGCTCGGGGCTATGGCTACACCTTC. Its translation: CASSLARGYGYTF.

The rearrangement uses TRBV6-5 and TRBJ2-1; 11 positions agree with TRBD1. The CDR3 is made up of 15 amino acids. In germline, CDR1 is MNHEY, CDR2 SVGAGI. V was pared by 4 bases and J by 8 bases, with 7 bases of the junction left unmatched. The CDR3 loop is CASSSLDRGPHEQFF. The CDR3 DNA sequence: TGTGCCAGCAGTTCCCTGGACAGGGGGCCTCATGAGCAGTTCTTC.

This sequence joins TRBV2 and TRBJ1-3, with 9 bases aligning to TRBD1. CDR1 and CDR2 from the germline V gene are SNHLY and FYNNEI. J was trimmed by 0 bases and V by 5 bases; bases with no gene match: 8. The CDR3 has 17 amino acids. The CDR3 loop reads CASSLTSTGGSGNTIYF. DNA for the CDR3: TGTGCCAGCAGTCTTACCTCGACAGGGGGCTCTGGAAACACCATATATTTT.

V is TRBV29-1 and J is TRBJ2-1; D is uncertain. CDR3 length: 15 amino acids. Germline lookup yields CDR1 SQVTM and CDR2 ANQGSEA. The V gene lost 1 base and the J gene lost 0 bases, with 10 bases spanning the gap. In DNA, the CDR3 is TGCAGCGTTGAAGGCCCCAGCTTCTCCTACAATGAGCAGTTCTTC. Translating gives CSVEGPSFSYNEQFF.

This clone has only one observation. CDR3 residues: CASSYRPQGGETQYF. The CDR3 DNA is TGTGCCAGCAGTTACCGGCCACAGGGCGGGGAGACCCAGTACTTC. This chain joins TRBV6-5 and TRBJ2-5; D possibly corresponds to TRBD1 (6 bases). Germline V lookup: CDR1 MNHEY, CDR2 SVGAGI. The CDR3 length is 15 residues. The V and J ends lost 2 bases and 5 bases respectively, with 15 bases between them.

In regard to this clone: The sample contains more than one DNA sequence encoding this CDR3. The rearrangement links TRBV6-5 to TRBJ1-5, with TRBD1 as a possible D gene (5 bases). Germline values: CDR1 MNHEY, CDR2 SVGAGI. The CDR3 runs 13 residues. Trimming took 4 bases from V and 1 from J, leaving 5 bases between them. CDR3 in DNA: TGTGCCAGCAGTTGGGGCAGCAATCAGCCCCAGCATTTT. Encoded protein: CASSWGSNQPQHF.

Note on this clone: Other nucleotide sequences from this sample produce the same CDR3. The rearrangement uses TRBV7-9 and TRBJ2-1; D call uncertain. The CDR3 spans 13 residues. Germline V gene data show CDR1 as SEHNR and CDR2 as FQNEAQ (reference sequence). V was cut by 5 bases and J by 0 bases, with 5 bases left in between. The CDR3 sequence is CASSLPSYNEQFF. CDR3 sequence (DNA): TGTGCCAGCAGCCTACCCTCCTACAATGAGCAGTTCTTC.

CDR3 coding DNA: TGCGCCAGCATCCCCTTAGCGGGAGAGGGAAAAGAGACCCAGTACTTC. This sequence encodes CASIPLAGEGKETQYF. The rearrangement joins TRBV23-1 to TRBJ2-5; the match to TRBD2 covers 9 bases. TRBV23-1 is designated an ORF whose function remains uncertain. The CDR3 sequence is 16 residues long. The V gene end was trimmed by 7 bases and the J gene end by 3 bases; junction bases not matched to a gene: 12.

The chain employs TRBV2 and TRBJ2-3, with D unclear. The CDR3 extends over 15 amino acids. Germline lookup yields CDR1 SNHLY and CDR2 FYNNEI. The V end was cut by 6 bases, the J end by 2 bases, with 15 bases between. DNA of the CDR3: TGTGCCAGCAGGAAGTTAGTCCTCCTCACAGATACGCAGTATTTT. This translates into CASRKLVLLTDTQYF.

Here the CDR3 DNA reads TGTGCCAGCCAAAGGGGGACCGCCTACAATGAGCAGTTCTTC. It is translated as CASQRGTAYNEQFF. V usage is TRBV14 and J usage is TRBJ2-1; D is possibly TRBD1 (6 bases). Per the germline V gene, CDR1 is SGHDN and CDR2 is FVKESK. Deletions cut 8 bases from V and 2 bases from J, with 13 bases between. The CDR3 is 14 residues long.

This chain connects TRBV4-3 to TRBJ1-2; D might be TRBD1 (5 bases). Germline CDR1 reads LGHNA; CDR2 reads YSLEER. The CDR3 covers 15 residues. Trimming removed 4 bases from V and 4 bases from J, with 16 bases in between. CDR3 sequence reads: CASSPFRGGGYGYTF. DNA for the CDR3: TGCGCCAGCAGCCCGTTCCGGGGCGGAGGCTATGGCTACACCTTC.

V is TRBV7-2 and J is TRBJ2-2, with 7 positions matching TRBD1. Germline V gene sequence: CDR1 SGHTA, CDR2 FQGNSA. V shed 5 bases, J shed 1 base, and the junction held 10 bases outside the gene matches. CDR3 length: 17 residues. CDR3 sequence (DNA): TGTGCCAGCAGCCCCGAGGCCGGGACAGAGAACACCGGGGAGCTGTTTTTT. This gives the protein CASSPEAGTENTGELFF.

The rearrangement joins TRBV4-1 to TRBJ1-5, with D possibly TRBD1 on 6 matching bases. Germline lookup yields CDR1 MGHRA and CDR2 YSYEKL. The CDR3 has 15 amino acids. Deletions cut 6 bases from V and 4 bases from J, with 16 bases between. The CDR3 coding sequence is TGCGCCAGCAGTACCGGGACACAAACGAATCAGCCCCAGCATTTT. This sequence encodes CASSTGTQTNQPQHF.

V and J are TRBV19 and TRBJ1-3, with D perhaps TRBD1 (6 bases). The CDR3 is 15 amino acids. Trimming shortened V by 5 bases and J by 0 bases, and 11 bases separated the two germline ends. CDR1 and CDR2 from the germline V gene are LNHDA and SQIVND (reference sequence). This chain's CDR3 is CASSAGHSSGNTIYF. In DNA form, the CDR3 reads TGTGCCAGTAGTGCGGGACATTCCTCTGGAAACACCATATATTTT.

The chain is built from TRBV7-9 and TRBJ2-7, with 8 nucleotides matching TRBD2. V trimming: 5 bases; J trimming: 1 base; junction bases outside the gene matches: 10. The CDR3 has 16 residues. Germline values: CDR1 SEHNR, CDR2 FQNEAQ (reference sequence). The CDR3 region is CASSPQGAGVSYEQYF. The DNA of the CDR3 is TGTGCCAGCAGCCCCCAAGGAGCGGGGGTTTCCTACGAGCAGTACTTC.

The chain is built from TRBV7-2 and TRBJ2-2, with D hard to call. The CDR3 spans 15 residues. Germline-derived CDR1 and CDR2 are SGHTA and FQGNSA. Trimming took off 1 base at V and 5 bases at J, with 11 bases between the two ends. The DNA for the CDR3 is TGTGCCAGCAGCTTAGTGGCTACAACTACCGGGGAGCTGTTTTTT. Translating gives CASSLVATTTGELFF.

V usage is TRBV7-2 and J usage is TRBJ2-7; either TRBD1 or TRBD2 may supply D (5 bases each). Germline V CDR1 and CDR2: SGHTA, FQGNSA. Trimming stripped 4 bases from V and 9 bases from J, with 28 bases between. The CDR3 extends over 17 amino acids. CDR3 loop: CASSSRPGEIGALGQYF. The CDR3 nucleotides are TGTGCCAGCAGCTCGCGCCCTGGGGAGATCGGGGCATTGGGGCAGTACTTC.

This clone was observed a few times. The CDR3 sequence: CASSLEETHISPLHF. Here the CDR3 DNA reads TGTGCCAGCAGCTTAGAGGAGACCCATATTTCACCCCTCCACTTT. The chain is built from TRBV7-8 and TRBJ1-6, with D uncertain. Looked up from germline, CDR1 is SGHVS and CDR2 is FQNEAQ. This CDR3 contains 15 residues. V was trimmed by 1 base and J by 9 bases, leaving 13 bases between them.

The chain combines TRBV5-1 with TRBJ2-7; perhaps D is TRBD1 or TRBD2 (5 bases each). V lost 4 bases to trimming and J lost 0 bases, with 11 bases between them. The CDR3 is made up of 14 amino acids. Germline CDR1 SGHRS, CDR2 YFSETQ. The CDR3 spells CASSDRGPSYEQYF. The CDR3 bases are TGCGCCAGCAGCGACCGGGGACCCTCCTACGAGCAGTACTTC.

CDR3 amino acids: CASSHYSSNEQFF. The DNA of the CDR3 is TGCGCCAGCAGCCATTATTCGTCAAATGAGCAGTTCTTC. The V and J genes are TRBV4-3 and TRBJ2-1; D gene uncertain. The CDR3 runs 13 residues. Germline CDR1 is LGHNA and CDR2 is YSLEER. V was cut by 3 bases and J by 7 bases, with 10 bases left in between.

The CDR3 sequence: CASSPTLPADTQYF. Written as DNA, the CDR3 is TGTGCCAGCTCACCGACCCTCCCGGCCGATACGCAGTATTTT. V usage is TRBV18 and J usage is TRBJ2-3; the D is unclear. Germline V gives CDR1 KGHSH, CDR2 LQKENI. V lost 3 bases, J lost 6 bases, and 13 bases lay in between. The CDR3 consists of 14 residues.

The chain employs TRBV29-1 and TRBJ2-3; 12 bases match TRBD1. This CDR3 comprises 14 residues. Trimming removed 6 bases from V and 7 bases from J; junction bases left unmatched: 8. Germline assignment: CDR1 SQVTM and CDR2 ANQGSEA. Here the CDR3 DNA reads TGCAGCGTCACCGGGACAGGGGGCGCTTATACGCAGTATTTT. Its translation: CSVTGTGGAYTQYF.

Turning to this clone: Other DNA sequences in this sample translate to the same CDR3. The chain couples TRBV7-6 to TRBJ2-1; D is possibly TRBD1 or TRBD2 (5 bases each). The V end lost 0 bases, the J end lost 4 bases, and 7 bases lay between the germline ends. Per germline, CDR1 SGHVS and CDR2 FNYEAQ. CDR3 length: 14 amino acids. CDR3 sequence reads: CASSLAGVYNEQFF. CDR3 coding DNA: TGTGCCAGCAGCTTAGCGGGGGTATACAATGAGCAGTTCTTC.

The rearrangement links TRBV7-3 to TRBJ1-1; 8 nucleotides agree with TRBD1. This CDR3 has 14 residues. Germline values: CDR1 SGHTA, CDR2 FQGTGA. Unmatched junction bases numbered 7, after V lost 5 bases and J lost 5 bases. CDR3 region: CASSLTGGWTEAFF. The DNA of the CDR3 is TGTGCCAGCAGCCTTACAGGGGGGTGGACTGAAGCTTTCTTT.

The chain couples TRBV27 to TRBJ1-2; D is perhaps TRBD1 (5 bases). Germline loops: CDR1 MNHEY, CDR2 SMNVEV (reference sequence). The V gene lost 1 base and the J gene lost 2 bases, with 8 bases spanning the gap. CDR3 length: 14 residues. DNA for the CDR3: TGTGCCAGCAGTTTATTAGCAGGGAACTATGGCTACACCTTC. Its translation is CASSLLAGNYGYTF.

The chain has TRBV2 and TRBJ2-7; D might be TRBD1 (6 bases). V lost 1 base and J 3 bases, leaving 13 bases between the germline ends. This CDR3 region has 15 residues. Germline assignment: CDR1 SNHLY and CDR2 FYNNEI. The CDR3 DNA reads as TGTGCCAGCAGTGAAGGTCCCGGACAGCGCTACGAGCAGTACTTC. This encodes CASSEGPGQRYEQYF.